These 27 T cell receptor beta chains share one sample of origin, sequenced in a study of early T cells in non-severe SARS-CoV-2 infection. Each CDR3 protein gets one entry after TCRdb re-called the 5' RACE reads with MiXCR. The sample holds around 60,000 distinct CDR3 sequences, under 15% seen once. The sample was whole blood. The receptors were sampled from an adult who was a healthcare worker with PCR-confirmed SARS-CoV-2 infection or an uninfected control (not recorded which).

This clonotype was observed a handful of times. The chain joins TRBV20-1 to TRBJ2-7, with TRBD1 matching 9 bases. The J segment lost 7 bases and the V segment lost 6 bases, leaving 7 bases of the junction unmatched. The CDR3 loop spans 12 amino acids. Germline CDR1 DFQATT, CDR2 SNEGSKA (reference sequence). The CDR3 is CSARDRVSEQYF. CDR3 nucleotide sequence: TGCAGTGCCAGGGACAGGGTATCAGAGCAGTACTTC.

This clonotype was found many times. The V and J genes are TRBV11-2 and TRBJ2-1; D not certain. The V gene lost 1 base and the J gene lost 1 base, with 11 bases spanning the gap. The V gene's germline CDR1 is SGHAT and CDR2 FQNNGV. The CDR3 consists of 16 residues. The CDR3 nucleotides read TGTGCCAGCAGCTTAGCGTTCCTCAGGTCCTACAATGAGCAGTTCTTC. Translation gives CASSLAFLRSYNEQFF.

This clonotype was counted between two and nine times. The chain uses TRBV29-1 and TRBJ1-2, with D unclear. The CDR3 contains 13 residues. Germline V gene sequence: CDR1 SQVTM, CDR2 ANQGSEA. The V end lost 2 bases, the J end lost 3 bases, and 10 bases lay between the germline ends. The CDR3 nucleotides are TGCAGCGTTGAAAAAGGGTCTGACTATGGCTACACCTTC. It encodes CSVEKGSDYGYTF.

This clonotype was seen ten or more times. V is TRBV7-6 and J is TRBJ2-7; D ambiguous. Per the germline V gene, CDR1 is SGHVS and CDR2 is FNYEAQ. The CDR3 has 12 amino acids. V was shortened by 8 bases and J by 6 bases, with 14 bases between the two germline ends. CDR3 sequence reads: CASETAPGEQYF. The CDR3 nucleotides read TGTGCCAGCGAAACCGCACCCGGCGAGCAGTACTTC.

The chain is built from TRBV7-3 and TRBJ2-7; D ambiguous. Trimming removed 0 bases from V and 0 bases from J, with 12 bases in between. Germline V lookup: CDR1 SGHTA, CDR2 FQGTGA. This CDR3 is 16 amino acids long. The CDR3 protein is CASSLTSGHSSYEQYF. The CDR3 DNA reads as TGTGCCAGCAGCTTAACGTCCGGGCACAGCTCCTACGAGCAGTACTTC.

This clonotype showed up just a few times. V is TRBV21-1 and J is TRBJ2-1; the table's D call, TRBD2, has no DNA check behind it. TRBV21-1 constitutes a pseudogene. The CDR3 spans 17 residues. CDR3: CASSSPASGRRYNEQFF. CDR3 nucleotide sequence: TGTGCCAGCAGCAGCCCGGCTAGCGGGAGAAGGTATAATGAGCAGTTCTTC.

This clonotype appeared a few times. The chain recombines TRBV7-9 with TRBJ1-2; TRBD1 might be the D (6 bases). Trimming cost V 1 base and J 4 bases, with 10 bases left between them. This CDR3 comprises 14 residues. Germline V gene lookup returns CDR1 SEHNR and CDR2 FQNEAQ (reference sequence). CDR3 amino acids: CASSLGGAPYGYTF. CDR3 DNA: TGTGCCAGCAGCTTAGGGGGGGCCCCCTATGGCTACACCTTC.

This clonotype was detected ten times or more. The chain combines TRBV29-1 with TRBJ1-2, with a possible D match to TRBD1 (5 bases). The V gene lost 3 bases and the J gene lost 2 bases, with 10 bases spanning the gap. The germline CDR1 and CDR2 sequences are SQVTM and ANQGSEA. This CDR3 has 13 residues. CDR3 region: CSVEIGTNYGYTF. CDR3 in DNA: TGCAGCGTTGAGATTGGGACCAACTATGGCTACACCTTC.

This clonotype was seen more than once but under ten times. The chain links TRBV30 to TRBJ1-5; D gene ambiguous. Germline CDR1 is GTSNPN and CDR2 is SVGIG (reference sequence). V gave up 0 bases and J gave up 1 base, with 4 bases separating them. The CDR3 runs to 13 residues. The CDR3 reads CAWSVGSNQPQHF. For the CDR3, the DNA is TGTGCCTGGAGTGTAGGGAGCAATCAGCCCCAGCATTTT.

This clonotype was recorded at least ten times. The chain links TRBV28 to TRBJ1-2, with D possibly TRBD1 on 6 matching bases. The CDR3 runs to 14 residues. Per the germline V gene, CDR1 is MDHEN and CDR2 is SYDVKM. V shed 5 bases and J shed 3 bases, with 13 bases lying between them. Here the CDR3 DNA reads TGTGCCAGCAGTGTAACAGGGTCGTACTATGGCTACACCTTC. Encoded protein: CASSVTGSYYGYTF.

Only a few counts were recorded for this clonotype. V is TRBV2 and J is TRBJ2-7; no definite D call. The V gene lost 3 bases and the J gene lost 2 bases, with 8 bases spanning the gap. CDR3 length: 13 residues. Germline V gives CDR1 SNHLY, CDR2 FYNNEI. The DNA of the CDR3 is TGTGCCAGCAGTGAGAACGGAGCCTACGAGCAGTACTTC. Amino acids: CASSENGAYEQYF.

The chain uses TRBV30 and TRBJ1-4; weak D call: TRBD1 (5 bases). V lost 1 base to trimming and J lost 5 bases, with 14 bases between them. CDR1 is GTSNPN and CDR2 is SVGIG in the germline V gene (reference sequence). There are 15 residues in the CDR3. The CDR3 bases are TGTGCCTGGAGTGCCTCCGGGACGGGGAATGAAAAACTGTTTTTT. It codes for CAWSASGTGNEKLFF.

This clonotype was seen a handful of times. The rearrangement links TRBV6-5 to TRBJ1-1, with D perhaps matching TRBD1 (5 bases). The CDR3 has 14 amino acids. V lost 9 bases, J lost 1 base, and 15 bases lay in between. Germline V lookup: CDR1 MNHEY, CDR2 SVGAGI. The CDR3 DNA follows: TGTGCCAGTCGCCCTGGGGGAGCGAACACTGAAGCTTTCTTT. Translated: CASRPGGANTEAFF.

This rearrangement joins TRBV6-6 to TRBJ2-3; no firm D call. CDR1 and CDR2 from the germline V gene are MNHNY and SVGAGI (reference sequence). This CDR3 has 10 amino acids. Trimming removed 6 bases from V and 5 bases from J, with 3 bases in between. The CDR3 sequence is CASREDTQYF. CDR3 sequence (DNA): TGTGCCAGCAGGGAAGATACGCAGTATTTT.

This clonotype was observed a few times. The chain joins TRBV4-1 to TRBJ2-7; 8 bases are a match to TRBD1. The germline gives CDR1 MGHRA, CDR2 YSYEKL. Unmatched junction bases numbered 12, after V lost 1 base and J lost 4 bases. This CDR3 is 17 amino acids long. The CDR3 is CASSQAAGQGSSYEQYF. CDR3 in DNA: TGCGCCAGCAGCCAAGCCGCTGGACAGGGTTCTTCTTACGAGCAGTACTTC.

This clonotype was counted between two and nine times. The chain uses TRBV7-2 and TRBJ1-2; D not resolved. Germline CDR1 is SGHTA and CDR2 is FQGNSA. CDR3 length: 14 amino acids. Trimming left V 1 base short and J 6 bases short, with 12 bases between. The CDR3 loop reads CASSLGFGFDGYTF. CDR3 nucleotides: TGTGCCAGCAGCTTAGGTTTTGGGTTCGATGGCTACACCTTC. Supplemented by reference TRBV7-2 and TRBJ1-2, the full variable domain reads GAGVSQSPSNKVTEKGKDVELRCDPISGHTALYWYRQSLGQGLEFLIYFQGNSAPDKSGLPSDRFSAERTGGSVSTLTIQRTQQEDSAVYLCASSLGFGFDGYTFGSGTRLTVV.

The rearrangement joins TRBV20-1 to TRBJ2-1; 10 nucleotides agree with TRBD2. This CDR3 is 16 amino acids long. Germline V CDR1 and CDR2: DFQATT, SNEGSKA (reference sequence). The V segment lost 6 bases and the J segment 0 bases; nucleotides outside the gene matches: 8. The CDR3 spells CSAVSGGTDSYNEQFF. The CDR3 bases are TGCAGTGCCGTTAGCGGGGGGACCGACTCCTACAATGAGCAGTTCTTC.

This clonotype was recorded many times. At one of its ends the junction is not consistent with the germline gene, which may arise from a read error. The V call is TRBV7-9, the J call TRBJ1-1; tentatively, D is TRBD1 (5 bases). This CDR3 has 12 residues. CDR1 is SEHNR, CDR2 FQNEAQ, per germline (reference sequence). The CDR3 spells CASSLVGTSHDF. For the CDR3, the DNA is TGTGCCAGCAGCTTAGTAGGGACCAGCCATGACTTT.

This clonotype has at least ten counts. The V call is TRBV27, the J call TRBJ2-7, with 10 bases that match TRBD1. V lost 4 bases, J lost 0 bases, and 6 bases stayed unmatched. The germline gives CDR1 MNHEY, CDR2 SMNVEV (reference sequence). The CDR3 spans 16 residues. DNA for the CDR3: TGTGCCAGCAGTTCACCGGGACAGGGGAGCTCCTACGAGCAGTACTTC. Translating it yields CASSSPGQGSSYEQYF.

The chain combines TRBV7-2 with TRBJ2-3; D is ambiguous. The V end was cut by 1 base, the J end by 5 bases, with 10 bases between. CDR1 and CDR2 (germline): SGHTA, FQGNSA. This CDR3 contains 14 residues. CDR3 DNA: TGTGCCAGCAGCTTAGAATATTGGGAAGATACGCAGTATTTT. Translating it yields CASSLEYWEDTQYF.

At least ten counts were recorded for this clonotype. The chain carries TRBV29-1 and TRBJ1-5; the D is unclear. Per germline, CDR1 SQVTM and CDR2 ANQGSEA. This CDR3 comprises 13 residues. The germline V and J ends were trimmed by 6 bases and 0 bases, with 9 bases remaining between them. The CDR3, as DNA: TGCAGCGTACGGGGAGGTAGCAATCAGCCCCAGCATTTT. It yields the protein CSVRGGSNQPQHF.

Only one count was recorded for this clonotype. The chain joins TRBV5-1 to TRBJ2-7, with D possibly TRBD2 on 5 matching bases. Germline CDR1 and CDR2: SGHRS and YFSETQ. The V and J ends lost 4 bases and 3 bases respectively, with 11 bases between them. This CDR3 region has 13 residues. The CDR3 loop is CASSISSSYEQYF. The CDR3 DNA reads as TGCGCCAGCAGCATATCTAGCAGCTACGAGCAGTACTTC.

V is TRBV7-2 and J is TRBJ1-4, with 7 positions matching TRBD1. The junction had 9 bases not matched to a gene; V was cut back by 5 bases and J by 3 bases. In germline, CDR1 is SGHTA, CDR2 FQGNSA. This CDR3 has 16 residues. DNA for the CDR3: TGTGCCAGCAGCCGTACCTCCGGGACAGCTAATGAAAAACTGTTTTTT. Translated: CASSRTSGTANEKLFF.

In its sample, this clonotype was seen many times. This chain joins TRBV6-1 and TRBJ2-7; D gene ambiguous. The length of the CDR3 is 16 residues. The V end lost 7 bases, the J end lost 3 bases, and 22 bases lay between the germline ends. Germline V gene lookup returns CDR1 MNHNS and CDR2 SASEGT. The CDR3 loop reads CASTQEYGTVDYEQYF. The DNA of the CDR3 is TGTGCCAGCACCCAGGAATACGGAACAGTGGACTACGAGCAGTACTTC.

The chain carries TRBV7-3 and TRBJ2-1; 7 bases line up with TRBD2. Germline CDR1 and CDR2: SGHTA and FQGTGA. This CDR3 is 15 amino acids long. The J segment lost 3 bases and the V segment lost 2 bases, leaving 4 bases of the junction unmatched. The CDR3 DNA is TGTGCCAGCAGCTTAGCGGGAGCGGGCTACAATGAGCAGTTCTTC. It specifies CASSLAGAGYNEQFF.

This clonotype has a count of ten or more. The CDR3 bases are TGTGCCAGCAGCCAAGAGGGCCGGAACCAAGAGACCCAGTACTTC. Translation gives CASSQEGRNQETQYF. This chain links TRBV11-2 with TRBJ2-5; TRBD2 is a possible D gene (5 bases). Germline CDR1 SGHAT, CDR2 FQNNGV. Trimming shortened V by 5 bases and J by 0 bases, and 13 bases separated the two germline ends. This CDR3 region has 15 residues.

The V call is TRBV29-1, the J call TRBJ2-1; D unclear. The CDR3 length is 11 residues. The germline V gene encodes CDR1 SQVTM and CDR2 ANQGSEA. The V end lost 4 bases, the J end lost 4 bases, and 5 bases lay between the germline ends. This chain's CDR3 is CSVVGYNEQFF. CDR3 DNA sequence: TGCAGCGTTGTAGGTTACAATGAGCAGTTCTTC.